Sequencing of this TCR beta chain was carried out in a study of T-cell reconstitution after alpha-beta-depleted transplantation in children. Preparation of the TCRbeta library used unique molecular identifiers. Each CDR3 protein is one row after TCRdb ran MiXCR on the PCR reads. The sample has about 230,000 distinct CDR3 sequences, 9.7% seen once. This clonotype was observed many times. Germline V gene lookup returns CDR1 SGHDT and CDR2 YYEEEE. This CDR3 contains 16 residues. V lost 6 bases, J lost 0 bases, and 16 bases lay in between. The V gene is TRBV5-6, the J gene TRBJ1-5; D not certain. The sequenced sample was PBMCs from the stem cell graft donor, obtained from the stem cell graft. The clonotype originates from a human donor who donated a stem cell graft to a child with SCID. The CDR3 DNA follows: TGTGCCAGCACCACGATGGGCAGTAATAGCAATCAGCCCCAGCATTTT. This gives the protein CASTTMGSNSNQPQHF.